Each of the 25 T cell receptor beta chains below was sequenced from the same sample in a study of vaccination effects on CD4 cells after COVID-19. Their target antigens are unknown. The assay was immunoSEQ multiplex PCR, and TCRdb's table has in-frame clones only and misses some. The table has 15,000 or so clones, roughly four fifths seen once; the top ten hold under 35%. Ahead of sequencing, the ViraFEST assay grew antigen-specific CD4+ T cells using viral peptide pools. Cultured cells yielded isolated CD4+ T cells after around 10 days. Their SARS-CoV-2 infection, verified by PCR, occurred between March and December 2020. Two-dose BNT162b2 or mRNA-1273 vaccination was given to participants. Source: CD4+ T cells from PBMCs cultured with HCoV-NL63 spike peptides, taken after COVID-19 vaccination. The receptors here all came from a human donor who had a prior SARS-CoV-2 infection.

DNA for the CDR3: TGTGCCAGCTCGCCCCTAGCGGGAGTTCGGGAGACCCAGTACTTC. This translates into CASSPLAGVRETQYF. The chain joins TRBV18 to TRBJ2-5; 10 bases align to TRBD2. CDR1 and CDR2 from the germline V gene are KGHSH and LQKENI. The CDR3 covers 15 residues. Trimming at V came to 6 bases and at J to 5 bases, leaving 9 bases not matched to a gene.

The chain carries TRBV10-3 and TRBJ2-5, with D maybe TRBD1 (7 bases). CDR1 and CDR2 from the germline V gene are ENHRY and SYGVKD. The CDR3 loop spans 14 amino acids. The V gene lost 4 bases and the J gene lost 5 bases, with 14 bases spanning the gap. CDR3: CAISVSGGWETQYF. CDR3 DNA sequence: TGTGCCATCAGTGTCTCAGGGGGGTGGGAGACCCAGTACTTC.

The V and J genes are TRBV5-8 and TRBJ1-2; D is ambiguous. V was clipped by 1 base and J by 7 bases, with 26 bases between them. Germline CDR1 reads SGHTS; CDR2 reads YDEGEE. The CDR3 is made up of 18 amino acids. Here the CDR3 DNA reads TGTGCCAGCAGCTTGATGGGCTGGACGCAACTTACTATGGGTGGCTACACCTTC. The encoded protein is CASSLMGWTQLTMGGYTF.

The CDR3 spells CATSRDVPRNSVASTDTQYF. CDR3 in DNA: TGTGCCACCAGCAGAGATGTACCCCGAAATAGCGTCGCTAGCACAGATACGCAGTATTTT. V is TRBV15 and J is TRBJ2-3; a weak D match, TRBD2 (5 bases). V was pared by 0 bases and J by 0 bases, with 22 bases between. This CDR3 spans 20 amino acids. Germline lookup yields CDR1 LNHNV and CDR2 YYDKDF (reference sequence).

CDR3 nucleotides: TGTGCCAGCAGCCAAGAACCCGCAGGGAACACCGGGGAGCTGTTTTTT. Translating it yields CASSQEPAGNTGELFF. The rearrangement links TRBV4-2 to TRBJ2-2, with unresolved D. With 0 bases removed from V and 1 base from J, the gap between germline ends came to 9 bases. Germline CDR1 LGHNA, CDR2 YNFKEQ. This CDR3 has 16 residues.

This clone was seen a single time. The CDR3 here is CASSRRGLAGGGGELFF. CDR3 bases: TGTGCCAGCAGCCGGCGGGGACTAGCGGGCGGAGGGGGGGAGCTGTTTTTT. V usage is TRBV7-2 and J usage is TRBJ2-2, with TRBD2 identical over 12 bases. The junction had 12 bases not matched to a gene; V was cut back by 5 bases and J by 8 bases. The CDR3 runs 17 residues. Germline-derived CDR1 and CDR2 are SGHTA and FQGNSA.

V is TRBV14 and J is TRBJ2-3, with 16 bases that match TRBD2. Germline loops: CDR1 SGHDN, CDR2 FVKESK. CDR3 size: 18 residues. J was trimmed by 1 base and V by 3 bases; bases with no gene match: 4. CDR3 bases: TGTGCCAGCAGCCAGGGACTAGCGGGGGGGCCAGGCACAGATACGCAGTATTTT. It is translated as CASSQGLAGGPGTDTQYF.

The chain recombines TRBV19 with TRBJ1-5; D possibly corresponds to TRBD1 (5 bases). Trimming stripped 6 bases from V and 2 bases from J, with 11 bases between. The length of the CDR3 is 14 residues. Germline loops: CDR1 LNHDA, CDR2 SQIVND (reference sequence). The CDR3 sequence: CASSRDGGNQPQHF. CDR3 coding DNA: TGTGCCAGTAGCCGGGACGGCGGCAATCAGCCCCAGCATTTT.

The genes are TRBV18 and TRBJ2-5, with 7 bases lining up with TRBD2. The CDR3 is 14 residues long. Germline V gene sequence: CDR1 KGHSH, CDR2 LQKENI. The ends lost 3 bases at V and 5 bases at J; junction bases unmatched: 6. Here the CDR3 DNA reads TGTGCCAGCTCACCGGTGGGACTACGGGAGACCCAGTACTTC. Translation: CASSPVGLRETQYF.

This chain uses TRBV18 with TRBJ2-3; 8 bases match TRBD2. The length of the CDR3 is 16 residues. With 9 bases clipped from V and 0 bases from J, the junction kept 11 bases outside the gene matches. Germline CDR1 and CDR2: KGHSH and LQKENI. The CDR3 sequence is CASPTAGGASTDTQYF. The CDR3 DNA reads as TGTGCCAGTCCGACCGCCGGGGGGGCTAGCACAGATACGCAGTATTTT.

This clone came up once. The DNA of the CDR3 is TGTGCCAGCAGTTACTGGGGGAGGGCCGAGCAGTACTTC. This gives the protein CASSYWGRAEQYF. This chain links TRBV6-5 with TRBJ2-7, with 7 positions matching TRBD2. Per the germline V gene, CDR1 is MNHEY and CDR2 is SVGAGI. V gave up 1 base and J gave up 6 bases; unmatched junction bases: 3. There are 13 residues in the CDR3.

CDR3 bases: TGTGCCAGCAGATCCGGGACAGGGGCGGAAAAACTGTTTTTT. Translated: CASRSGTGAEKLFF. The gene calls are TRBV27 and TRBJ1-4; TRBD1 aligns across 10 bases. The CDR3 loop spans 14 amino acids. J lost 8 bases, V lost 6 bases, and 6 bases had no gene match. The germline V gene encodes CDR1 MNHEY and CDR2 SMNVEV (reference sequence).

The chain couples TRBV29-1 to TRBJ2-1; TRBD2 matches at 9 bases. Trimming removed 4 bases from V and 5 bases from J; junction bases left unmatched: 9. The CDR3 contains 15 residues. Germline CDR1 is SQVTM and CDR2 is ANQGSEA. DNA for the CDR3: TGCAGCGTTGCGTGGACGGCTAGCGGGAACAATGAGCAGTTCTTC. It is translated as CSVAWTASGNNEQFF.

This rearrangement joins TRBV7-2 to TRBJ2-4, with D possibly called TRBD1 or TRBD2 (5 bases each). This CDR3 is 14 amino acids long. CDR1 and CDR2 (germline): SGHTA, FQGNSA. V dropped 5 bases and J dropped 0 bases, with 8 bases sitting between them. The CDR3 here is CASSPGTAKNIQYF. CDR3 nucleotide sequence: TGTGCCAGCAGCCCCGGGACAGCCAAAAACATTCAGTACTTC.

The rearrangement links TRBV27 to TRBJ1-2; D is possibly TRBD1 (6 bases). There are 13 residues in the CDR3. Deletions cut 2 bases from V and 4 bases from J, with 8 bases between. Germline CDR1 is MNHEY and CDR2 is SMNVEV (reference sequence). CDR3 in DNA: TGTGCCAGCAGTTTAACAGGGCCCTATGGCTACACCTTC. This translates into CASSLTGPYGYTF.

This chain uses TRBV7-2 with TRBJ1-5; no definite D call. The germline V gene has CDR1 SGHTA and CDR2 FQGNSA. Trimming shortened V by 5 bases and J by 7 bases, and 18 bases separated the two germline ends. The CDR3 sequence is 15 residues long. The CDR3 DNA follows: TGTGCCAGCAGCGAGGCCGCTGTGTCATTCCAGCCCCAGCATTTT. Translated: CASSEAAVSFQPQHF.

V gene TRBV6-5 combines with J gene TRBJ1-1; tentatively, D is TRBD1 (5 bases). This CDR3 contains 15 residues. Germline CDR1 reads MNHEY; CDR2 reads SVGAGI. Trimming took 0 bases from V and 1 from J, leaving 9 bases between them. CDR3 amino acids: CASSYSWGRNTEAFF. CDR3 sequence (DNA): TGTGCCAGCAGTTACTCGTGGGGCAGGAACACTGAAGCTTTCTTT.

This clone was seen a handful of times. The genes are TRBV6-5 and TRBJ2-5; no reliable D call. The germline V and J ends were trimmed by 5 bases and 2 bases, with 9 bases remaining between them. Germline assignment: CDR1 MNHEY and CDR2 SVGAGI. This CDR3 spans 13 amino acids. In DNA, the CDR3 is TGTGCCAGCAGTAAACAGCCACAAGAGACCCAGTACTTC. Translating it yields CASSKQPQETQYF.

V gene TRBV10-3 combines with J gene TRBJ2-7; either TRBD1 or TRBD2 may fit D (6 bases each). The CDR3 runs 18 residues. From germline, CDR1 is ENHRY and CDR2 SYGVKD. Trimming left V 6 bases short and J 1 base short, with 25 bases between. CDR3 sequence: CAIRLSGDGTGASYEQYF. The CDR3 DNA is TGTGCCATCAGGCTCTCGGGGGACGGGACGGGGGCTTCCTACGAGCAGTACTTC.

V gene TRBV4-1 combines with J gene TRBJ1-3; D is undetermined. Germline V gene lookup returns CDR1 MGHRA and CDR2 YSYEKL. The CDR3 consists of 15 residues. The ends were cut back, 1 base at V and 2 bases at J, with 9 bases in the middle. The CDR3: CASSQGFWPGNTIYF. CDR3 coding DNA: TGCGCCAGCAGCCAAGGTTTCTGGCCTGGAAACACCATATATTTT.

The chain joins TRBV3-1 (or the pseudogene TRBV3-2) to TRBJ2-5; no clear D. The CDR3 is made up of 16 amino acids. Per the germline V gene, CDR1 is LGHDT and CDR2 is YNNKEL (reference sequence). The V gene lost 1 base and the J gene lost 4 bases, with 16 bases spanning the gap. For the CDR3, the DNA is TGTGCCAGCAGCCAAGTAGGTACGACTCCACGAGAGACCCAGTACTTC. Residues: CASSQVGTTPRETQYF.

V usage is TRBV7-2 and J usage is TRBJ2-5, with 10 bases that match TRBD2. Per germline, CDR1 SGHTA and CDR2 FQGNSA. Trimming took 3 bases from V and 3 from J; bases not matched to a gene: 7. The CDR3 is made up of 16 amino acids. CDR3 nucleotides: TGTGCCAGCAGCTTTAGCGGGAGGATGAATGAAGAGACCCAGTACTTC. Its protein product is CASSFSGRMNEETQYF. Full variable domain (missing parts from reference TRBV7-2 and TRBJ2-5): GAGVSQSPSNKVTEKGKDVELRCDPISGHTALYWYRQSLGQGLEFLIYFQGNSAPDKSGLPSDRFSAERTGGSVSTLTIQRTQQEDSAVYLCASSFSGRMNEETQYFGPGTRLLVL.

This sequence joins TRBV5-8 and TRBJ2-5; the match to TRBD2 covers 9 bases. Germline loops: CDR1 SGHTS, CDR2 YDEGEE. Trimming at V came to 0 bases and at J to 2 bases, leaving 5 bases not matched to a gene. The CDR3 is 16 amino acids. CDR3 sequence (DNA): TGTGCCAGCAGCTTGGGATTAGCGGGGGAACAAGAGACCCAGTACTTC. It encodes CASSLGLAGEQETQYF.

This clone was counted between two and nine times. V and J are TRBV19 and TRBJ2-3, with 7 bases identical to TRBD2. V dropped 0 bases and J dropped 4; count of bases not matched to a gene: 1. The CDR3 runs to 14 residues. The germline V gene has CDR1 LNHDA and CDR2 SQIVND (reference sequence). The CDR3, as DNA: TGTGCCAGTAGTATAGAGACTAGCTCAGATACGCAGTATTTT. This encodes CASSIETSSDTQYF. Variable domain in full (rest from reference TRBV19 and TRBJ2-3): DGGITQSPKYLFRKEGQNVTLSCEQNLNHDAMYWYRQDPGQGLRLIYYSQIVNDFQKGDIAEGYSVSREKKESFPLTVTSAQKNPTAFYLCASSIETSSDTQYFGPGTRLTVL.

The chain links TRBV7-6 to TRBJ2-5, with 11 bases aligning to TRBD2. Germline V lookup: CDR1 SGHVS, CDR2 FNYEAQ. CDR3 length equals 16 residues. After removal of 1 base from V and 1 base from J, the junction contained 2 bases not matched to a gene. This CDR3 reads CASSLGLAGGQETQYF. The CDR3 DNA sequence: TGTGCCAGCAGCTTAGGTCTAGCGGGGGGCCAAGAGACCCAGTACTTC.